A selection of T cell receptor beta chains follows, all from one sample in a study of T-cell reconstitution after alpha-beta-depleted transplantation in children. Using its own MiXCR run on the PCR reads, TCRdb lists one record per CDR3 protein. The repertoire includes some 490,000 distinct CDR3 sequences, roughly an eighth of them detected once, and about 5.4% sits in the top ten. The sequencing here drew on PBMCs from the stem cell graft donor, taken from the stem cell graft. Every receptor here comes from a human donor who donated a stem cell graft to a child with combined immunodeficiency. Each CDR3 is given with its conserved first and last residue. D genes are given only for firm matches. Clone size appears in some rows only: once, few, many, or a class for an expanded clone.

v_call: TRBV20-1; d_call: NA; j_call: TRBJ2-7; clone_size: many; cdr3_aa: CSARDGRGRVPYEQYF; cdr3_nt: TGCAGTGCTAGAGATGGCCGGGGCCGGGTCCCCTACGAGCAGTACTTC
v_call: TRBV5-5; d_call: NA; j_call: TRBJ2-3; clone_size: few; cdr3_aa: CASSLGAVDTQYF; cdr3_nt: TGTGCCAGCAGCTTGGGGGCCGTAGATACGCAGTATTTT
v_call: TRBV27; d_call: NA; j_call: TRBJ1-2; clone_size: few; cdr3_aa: CASSPAPWGRWGYTF; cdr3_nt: TGTGCCAGCAGTCCGGCCCCTTGGGGGCGTTGGGGCTACACCTTC
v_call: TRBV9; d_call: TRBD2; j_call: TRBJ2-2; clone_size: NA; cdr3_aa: CASSVKPGLARAGELFF; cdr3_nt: TGTGCCAGCAGCGTTAAACCGGGACTAGCGCGGGCCGGGGAGCTGTTTTTT
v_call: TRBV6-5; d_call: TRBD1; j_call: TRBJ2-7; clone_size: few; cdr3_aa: CASSYRDRGGYEQYF; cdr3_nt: TGTGCCAGCAGTTACCGGGACAGGGGTGGCTACGAGCAGTACTTC
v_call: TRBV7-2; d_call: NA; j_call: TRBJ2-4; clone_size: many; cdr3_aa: CASSLSPGFQNIQYF; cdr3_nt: TGTGCCAGCAGCTTAAGTCCTGGTTTCCAAAACATTCAGTACTTC
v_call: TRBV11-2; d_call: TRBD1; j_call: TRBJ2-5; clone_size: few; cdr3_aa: CASSSGTGYQETQYF; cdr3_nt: TGTGCCAGCAGCTCCGGGACAGGGTACCAAGAGACCCAGTACTTC
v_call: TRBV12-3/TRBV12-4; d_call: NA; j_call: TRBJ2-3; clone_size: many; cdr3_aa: CAAGTASSTDTQYF; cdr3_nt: TGTGCGGCCGGGACGGCGTCTAGCACAGATACGCAGTATTTT
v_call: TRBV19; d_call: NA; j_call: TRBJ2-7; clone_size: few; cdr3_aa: CASSIAGYYEQYF; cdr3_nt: TGTGCCAGTAGTATAGCCGGCTACTACGAGCAGTACTTC
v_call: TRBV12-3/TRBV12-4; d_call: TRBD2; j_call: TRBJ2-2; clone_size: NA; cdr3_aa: CASSPTSGGASGELFF; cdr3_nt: TGTGCCAGCAGCCCTACTAGCGGGGGGGCTTCCGGGGAGCTGTTTTTT
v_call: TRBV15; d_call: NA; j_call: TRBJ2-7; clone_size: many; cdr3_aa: CATSRDGLYEQYF; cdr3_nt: TGTGCCACCAGCAGAGATGGACTTTACGAGCAGTACTTC
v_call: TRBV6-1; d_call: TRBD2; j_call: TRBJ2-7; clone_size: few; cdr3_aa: CASTRTTSGISEQYF; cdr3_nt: TGTGCCAGCACCAGGACTACTAGCGGGATTTCCGAGCAGTACTTC
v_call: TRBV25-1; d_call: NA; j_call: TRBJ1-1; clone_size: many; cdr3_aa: CASRTTANTEAFF; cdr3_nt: TGTGCCAGCCGAACGACAGCTAACACTGAAGCTTTCTTT
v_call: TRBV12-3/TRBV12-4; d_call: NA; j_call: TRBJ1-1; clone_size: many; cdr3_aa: CASSMGGPEAFF; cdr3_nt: TGTGCCAGCAGCATGGGGGGCCCTGAAGCTTTCTTT
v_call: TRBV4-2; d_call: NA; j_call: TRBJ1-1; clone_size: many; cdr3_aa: CASTDRQALRTEAFF; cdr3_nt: TGTGCCAGCACCGACAGACAGGCATTGCGGACTGAAGCTTTCTTT
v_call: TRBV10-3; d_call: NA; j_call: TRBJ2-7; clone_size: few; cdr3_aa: CAISEWGGYEQYF; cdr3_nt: TGTGCCATCAGTGAGTGGGGAGGCTACGAGCAGTACTTC
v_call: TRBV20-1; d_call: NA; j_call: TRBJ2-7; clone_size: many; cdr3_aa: CSAGTGTQPIIRSYEQYF; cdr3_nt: TGCAGTGCTGGAACCGGGACGCAACCAATAATCAGGTCCTACGAGCAGTACTTC
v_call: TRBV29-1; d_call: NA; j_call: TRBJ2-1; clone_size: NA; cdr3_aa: CSVGGGSYNEQFF; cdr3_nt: TGCAGCGTAGGTGGCGGTTCCTACAATGAGCAGTTCTTC
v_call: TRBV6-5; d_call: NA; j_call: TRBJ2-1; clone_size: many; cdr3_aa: CASSLVPSGNEQFF; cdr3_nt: TGTGCCAGCAGTTTAGTTCCCAGCGGCAATGAGCAGTTCTTC
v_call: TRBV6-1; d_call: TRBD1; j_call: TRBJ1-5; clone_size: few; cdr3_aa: CASSGGQGPNQPQHF; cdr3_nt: TGTGCCAGCAGTGGGGGACAGGGACCCAATCAGCCCCAGCATTTT
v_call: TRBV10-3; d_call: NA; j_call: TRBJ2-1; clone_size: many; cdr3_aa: CAMRRGDINNEQFF; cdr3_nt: TGTGCCATGAGACGGGGGGACATCAACAATGAGCAGTTCTTC
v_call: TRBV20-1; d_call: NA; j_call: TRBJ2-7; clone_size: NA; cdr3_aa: CSAIERSPIPYEQYF; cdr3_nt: TGCAGTGCCATCGAAAGGTCCCCCATACCTTACGAGCAGTACTTC
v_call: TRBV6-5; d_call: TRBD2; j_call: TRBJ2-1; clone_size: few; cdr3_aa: CASSYASGTSYNEQFF; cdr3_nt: TGTGCCAGCAGTTACGCTAGCGGGACCTCCTACAATGAGCAGTTCTTC
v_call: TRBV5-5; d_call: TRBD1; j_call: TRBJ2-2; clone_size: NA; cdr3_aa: CASSRGPQGANTGELFF; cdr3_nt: TGTGCCAGCAGCCGAGGTCCGCAGGGGGCGAACACCGGGGAGCTGTTTTTT
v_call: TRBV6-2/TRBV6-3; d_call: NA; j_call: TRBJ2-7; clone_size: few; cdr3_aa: CASSYSIRSYEQYF; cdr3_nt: TGTGCCAGCAGTTACTCGATCAGGAGCTACGAGCAGTACTTC
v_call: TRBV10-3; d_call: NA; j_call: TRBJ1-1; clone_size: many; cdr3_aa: CAISELWKNTEAFF; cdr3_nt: TGTGCCATCAGTGAGTTGTGGAAGAACACTGAAGCTTTCTTT